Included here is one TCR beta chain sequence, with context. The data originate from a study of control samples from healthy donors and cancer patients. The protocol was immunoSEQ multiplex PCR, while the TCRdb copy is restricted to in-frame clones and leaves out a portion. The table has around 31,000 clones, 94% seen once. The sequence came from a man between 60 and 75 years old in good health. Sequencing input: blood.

The CDR3 sequence: CASSLVTVGSEQYF. The CDR3 DNA reads TGTGCCAGCAGCTTAGTGACCGTAGGATCCGAGCAGTACTTC. The rearrangement joins TRBV7-2 to TRBJ2-7; no clear D gene. Germline CDR1 SGHTA, CDR2 FQGNSA. Trimming cost V 1 base and J 6 bases, with 13 bases left between them. There are 14 residues in the CDR3.